This T cell receptor (beta chain) was retrieved from a study of T cell responses to AZD1222 COVID-19 vaccine (dated by TCRdb to the early 2020s). In terms of the full investigation: AZD1222 recipients with second doses at about 4 weeks or about 12 weeks were pooled, because spike-specific TCR depth and breadth did not differ between schedules. Trial participants were enrolled by age into 18-55, 56-69 and 70-plus year subgroups, with roughly 150, 30 and 60 TCR-sequenced participants respectively. A total of approximately 230 trial participants underwent TCR sequencing, of whom around 200 received two doses of AZD1222 and roughly 25 received two doses of the MenACWY control vaccine. What the work shows at the level of the full study, not this receptor alone: After two AZD1222 doses, spike-specific TCR breadth and depth were significantly higher than at day 0 and than in MenACWY recipients. Reportedly, almost half of the unique spike-specific TCRs recognized epitopes lying outside the regions that are mutated in the B.1.351 and B.1.1.7 variants. Because no day 14 peak-response samples were available, the repertoires could be characterized only after the peak T cell response. The 56-69-year group was small, and its depth increase did not reach significance, likely because of low power. Vaccine-associated CD4 TCRs spanned the whole spike protein, with dominant responses in regions 160-218 and 743-854. Conclusions about previously exposed vaccinees were limited because only a handful of AZD1222 recipients were SARS-CoV-2 seropositive at baseline. Most participants were white British and females outnumbered males, and the authors suggested that clonal diversity may have been underestimated.

From the cysteine through the phenylalanine, the CDR3 covers 16 amino acids. Only the CDR3 part of the read is kept: 48 bases, read in frame from the first base. V loses 3 bases at its end and J loses 7 bases; junction bases beyond the gene matches: 9. CDR1 and CDR2, looked up from the germline V gene (reference sequence), are MNHEY and SMNVEV. The CDR3 regions of human TCRbeta chains were analyzed by immunosequencing. The source study handled its data this way. TCRs in the repertoires were matched against a reference library of SARS-CoV-2-specific TCRs that had been generated with the MIRA antigen-specificity platform. Breadth was defined as the fraction of unique TCRs that were SARS-CoV-2-associated, and depth was defined as the fraction of total T cells that were SARS-CoV-2-associated. Each spike-specific TCR was assigned to its reactive spike region and to a CD4 or CD8 class using the MIRA data. Log10-transformed breadth and depth values were compared by one-way ANOVA with Sidak's multiple comparisons tests. This is the immuneACCESS table as TCRdb keeps it, with only in-frame sequences that have V and J called. A part of the clones is gone; compared with another copy, unresolved V genes explain less than half, and the rest is unexplained. The V and J calls and the clone size are those of that table, but D and trimming were determined from the DNA. This sample comprises about 180,000 clones, 70% to 90% of them detected only once. Of the sample, about 7.2% falls within the top ten clones.

As to this clone: No cognate antigen has been identified for it. No clone much larger than this one lies a single base away; base qualities are absent.

This sample's time point label indicates: baseline before first vaccination. The vaccinee samples were drawn from two UK trials, COV001 and COV002, one of which was a single-blind randomized controlled phase 2/3 trial testing AZD1222 (ChAdOx1 nCoV-19) in healthy adults. For TCRbeta chain sequencing, PBMC samples from trial participants were taken at day 0 and at day 28 after the second dose. This sequence uses TRBV27 and TRBJ1-5, and 10 junctional nucleotides match TRBD1. The sequenced sample was peripheral blood, obtained on day 0 of AZD1222 vaccination. The receptor's source is an adult in good health. The CDR3 in this case is CASSFGGTGVRQPQHF. The nucleotide sequence is TGTGCCAGCAGTTTCGGCGGGACAGGGGTACGGCAGCCCCAGCATTTT.